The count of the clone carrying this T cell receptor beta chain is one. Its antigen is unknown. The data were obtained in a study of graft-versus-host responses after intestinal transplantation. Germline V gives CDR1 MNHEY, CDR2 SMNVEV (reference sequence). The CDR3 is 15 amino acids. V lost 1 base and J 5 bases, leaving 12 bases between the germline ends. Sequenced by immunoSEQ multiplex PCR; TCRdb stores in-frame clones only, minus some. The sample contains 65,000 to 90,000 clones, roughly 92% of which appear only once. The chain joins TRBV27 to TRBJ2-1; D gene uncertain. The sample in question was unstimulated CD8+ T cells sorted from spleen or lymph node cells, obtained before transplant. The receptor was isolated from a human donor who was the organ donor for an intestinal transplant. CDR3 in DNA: TGTGCCAGCAGTTTATACCCGATAGAAAACAATGAGCAGTTCTTC. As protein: CASSLYPIENNEQFF.